These 19 T cell receptor beta chains originate from one sample sequenced in a study of blood T cell repertoires in COVID-19. TCRdb's copy holds only in-frame clones and misses some; the assay was immunoSEQ multiplex PCR. Among 120,000 to 150,000 clones listed, roughly 84% were seen once. The sample consisted of PBMCs or T cells enriched from blood (not recorded which). The origin of the receptors is a woman aged 45-65 years who had been exposed to COVID-19.

This chain's CDR3 is CASSVKSETQYF. DNA for the CDR3: TGCGCCAGCAGTGTTAAGAGCGAGACCCAGTACTTC. The chain uses TRBV10-2 and TRBJ2-5, with D unclear. Germline CDR1 WSHSY, CDR2 SAAADI. CDR3 size: 12 residues. V lost 4 bases to trimming and J lost 5 bases, with 8 bases between them.

The chain has TRBV27 and TRBJ2-6; the match to TRBD1 covers 7 bases. This CDR3 has 17 amino acids. Germline loops: CDR1 MNHEY, CDR2 SMNVEV (reference sequence). With V trimmed by 3 bases and J by 1 base, 6 bases remained unmatched. CDR3 region: CASSFETGLSGANVLTF. The DNA for the CDR3 is TGTGCCAGCAGTTTTGAGACAGGGCTTTCTGGGGCCAACGTCCTGACTTTC. Looking up the rest from reference TRBV27 and TRBJ2-6 gives the full variable domain: EAQVTQNPRYLITVTGKKLTVTCSQNMNHEYMSWYRQDPGLGLRQIYYSMNVEVTDKGDVPEGYKVSRKEKRNFPLILESPSPNQTSLYFCASSFETGLSGANVLTFGAGSRLTVL.

The chain links TRBV11-3 to TRBJ2-1; tentatively, D is TRBD2 (5 bases). The CDR3 covers 17 residues. Germline V lookup: CDR1 SGHNT, CDR2 YENEEA. V was clipped by 4 bases and J by 1 base, with 17 bases between them. The chain's CDR3 is CASSSSWSPGSYNEQFF. The CDR3 region has the DNA TGTGCCAGCAGCTCCTCTTGGAGCCCGGGGTCCTACAATGAGCAGTTCTTC.

This sequence joins TRBV2 and TRBJ1-1, with 7 bases that match TRBD1. V lost 9 bases, J lost 1 base, and 5 bases stayed unmatched. CDR1 is SNHLY and CDR2 is FYNNEI in the germline V gene. The CDR3 runs to 13 residues. CDR3 in amino acids: CASPGGSNTEAFF. In nucleotides, the CDR3 is TGTGCCAGTCCAGGGGGATCGAACACTGAAGCTTTCTTT. The variable domain in full, completed from reference TRBV2 and TRBJ1-1, reads EPEVTQTPSHQVTQMGQEVILRCVPISNHLYFYWYRQILGQKVEFLVSFYNNEISEKSEIFDDQFSVERPDGSNFTLKIRSTKLEDSAMYFCASPGGSNTEAFFGQGTRLTVV.

The chain combines TRBV5-1 with TRBJ2-3; D perhaps matches TRBD2 (5 bases). V was clipped by 6 bases and J by 6 bases, with 14 bases between them. The CDR3 has 13 residues. Germline CDR1 SGHRS, CDR2 YFSETQ. The CDR3 nucleotides are TGCGCCAGCACTGATACGGGGTACGATACGCAGTATTTT. It specifies CASTDTGYDTQYF.

This chain joins TRBV4-2 and TRBJ1-4; weak D call: TRBD1 (6 bases). This CDR3 has 14 amino acids. CDR1 LGHNA and CDR2 YNFKEQ come from the germline V gene. Trimming removed 0 bases from V and 6 bases from J, with 8 bases in between. The CDR3 here is CASSQESGDEKLFF. The CDR3 bases are TGTGCCAGCAGCCAAGAGTCAGGGGATGAAAAACTGTTTTTT.

The rearrangement uses TRBV11-2 and TRBJ2-1; a weak D match, TRBD2 (6 bases). The CDR3 spans 14 residues. Germline V gene sequence: CDR1 SGHAT, CDR2 FQNNGV. Trimming removed 7 bases from V and 0 bases from J, with 10 bases in between. Written as DNA, the CDR3 is TGTGCCAGCACCGCGGGAAGCTCCTACAATGAGCAGTTCTTC. This translates into CASTAGSSYNEQFF.

The V call is TRBV19, the J call TRBJ1-2; 7 nucleotides match TRBD1. The CDR3 extends over 15 amino acids. V lost 4 bases to trimming and J lost 2 bases; unmatched junction nucleotides: 7. Germline loops: CDR1 LNHDA, CDR2 SQIVND (reference sequence). The chain's CDR3 is CASSTAGTVNYGYTF. DNA for the CDR3: TGTGCCAGTAGTACAGCCGGGACAGTCAACTATGGCTACACCTTC. The full variable domain, completed using reference TRBV19 and TRBJ1-2, is DGGITQSPKYLFRKEGQNVTLSCEQNLNHDAMYWYRQDPGQGLRLIYYSQIVNDFQKGDIAEGYSVSREKKESFPLTVTSAQKNPTAFYLCASSTAGTVNYGYTFGSGTRLTVV.

The rearrangement uses TRBV29-1 and TRBJ1-1; no reliable D call. With 0 bases removed from V and 2 bases from J, the gap between germline ends came to 16 bases. Germline loops: CDR1 SQVTM, CDR2 ANQGSEA. This CDR3 spans 16 amino acids. The CDR3 DNA follows: TGCAGCGTTGAAGATCGCCTTACCAGACTCAACACTGAAGCTTTCTTT. Translating gives CSVEDRLTRLNTEAFF. The complete variable domain, with remaining parts taken from reference TRBV29-1 and TRBJ1-1, reads SAVISQKPSRDICQRGTSLTIQCQVDSQVTMMFWYRQQPGQSLTLIATANQGSEATYESGFVIDKFPISRPNLTFSTLTVSNMSPEDSSIYLCSVEDRLTRLNTEAFFGQGTRLTVV.

The chain recombines TRBV5-8 with TRBJ2-6, with TRBD1 matching 11 bases. The CDR3 loop spans 16 amino acids. The V gene's germline CDR1 is SGHTS and CDR2 YDEGEE. V lost 7 bases to trimming and J lost 3 bases; unmatched junction nucleotides: 6. The CDR3 DNA reads TGTGCCAGCTGGGGACAGGGGGTTATTGGGGCCAACGTCCTGACTTTC. Its protein product is CASWGQGVIGANVLTF.

This clone was counted a few times. The chain is built from TRBV29-1 and TRBJ2-7; 13 nucleotides line up with TRBD2. CDR1 is SQVTM, CDR2 ANQGSEA, per germline. The CDR3 sequence is 15 residues long. V was clipped by 6 bases and J by 0 bases; unmatched bases: 5. In nucleotides, the CDR3 is TGCAGCGTCGTTAGGACTAGCGGGAGCTCCTACGAGCAGTACTTC. Its protein product is CSVVRTSGSSYEQYF.

This clone was observed a handful of times. The chain is built from TRBV13 and TRBJ2-1, with D possibly TRBD2 on 7 matching bases. V lost 6 bases, J lost 6 bases, and 15 bases lay in between. Germline V CDR1 and CDR2: PRHDT, FYEKMQ (reference sequence). This CDR3 comprises 14 residues. The CDR3, as DNA: TGTGCCAGCAGGAAAGGGGGGGGCCTCAATGAGCAGTTCTTC. It codes for CASRKGGGLNEQFF.

This clone showed up just once. V usage is TRBV9 and J usage is TRBJ2-4; the match to TRBD1 covers 8 bases. CDR3 length: 15 amino acids. Unmatched junction bases numbered 4, after V lost 0 bases and J lost 5 bases. Germline V lookup: CDR1 SGDLS, CDR2 YYNGEE. The CDR3, as DNA: TGTGCCAGCAGCGTAGGCCTGGACAGGGAAAACATTCAGTACTTC. Its translation is CASSVGLDRENIQYF.

J is TRBJ1-3 and V is TRBV28; D is perhaps TRBD1 (6 bases). V lost 1 base and J lost 2, with 15 bases in between. Germline CDR1 reads MDHEN; CDR2 reads SYDVKM. There are 17 residues in the CDR3. The CDR3 region has the DNA TGTGCCAGCAGTTTATCCCCAGGGGAAGGGGCTGGAAACACCATATATTTT. The encoded protein is CASSLSPGEGAGNTIYF.

The rearrangement uses TRBV9 and TRBJ2-3; TRBD2 matches at 9 bases. The V and J ends lost 4 bases and 1 base, in that order; junction bases with no gene match: 4. Germline CDR1 is SGDLS and CDR2 is YYNGEE. This CDR3 spans 15 amino acids. The CDR3 spells CASSLIAGGTDTQYF. CDR3 coding DNA: TGTGCCAGCAGCCTAATAGCGGGGGGCACAGATACGCAGTATTTT.

Remarks on this clone: The sample holds other DNA sequences that translate to the same CDR3. This chain connects TRBV5-1 to TRBJ1-5; no reliable D call. Trimming left V 0 bases short and J 2 bases short, with 6 bases between. The CDR3 consists of 14 residues. CDR1 is SGHRS, CDR2 YFSETQ, per germline. The CDR3 nucleotides read TGCGCCAGCAGCTTGGAGGGAGGCAATCAGCCCCAGCATTTT. Translated, it gives CASSLEGGNQPQHF.

In its sample, this clone was seen once. The chain recombines TRBV12-3 or TRBV12-4 with TRBJ1-2, with D unclear. The V end was cut by 1 base, the J end by 5 bases, with 5 bases between. This CDR3 comprises 12 residues. CDR3 sequence: CASSLEEYGYTF. For the CDR3, the DNA is TGTGCCAGCAGTTTAGAAGAGTATGGCTACACCTTC.

The gene calls are TRBV19 and TRBJ1-2, with TRBD1 as a possible D gene (6 bases). The CDR3 extends over 13 amino acids. V was cut by 6 bases and J by 7 bases, with 15 bases left in between. CDR1 and CDR2 from the germline V gene are LNHDA and SQIVND (reference sequence). Here the CDR3 reads CASSPDSSIGYTF. The CDR3 DNA sequence: TGTGCCAGTAGCCCGGACAGTTCTATTGGCTACACCTTC.

The genes are TRBV18 and TRBJ1-2; tentative D call: TRBD1 (5 bases). Germline V CDR1 and CDR2: KGHSH, LQKENI. Deletions cut 3 bases from V and 2 bases from J, with 16 bases between. The CDR3 loop spans 16 amino acids. CDR3 sequence reads: CASSPPRRAGNYGYTF. The CDR3 DNA reads TGTGCCAGCTCACCCCCTAGACGGGCAGGGAACTATGGCTACACCTTC.